A single sample gave rise to the 7 T cell receptor beta chains below, sequenced in a study of T cells after yellow fever vaccination. TCRdb re-called the 5' RACE reads with MiXCR, one entry per CDR3 protein. Of approximately 120,000 distinct CDR3 sequences detected, under 8% appear once; the ten largest clones hold nearly 2.5%. The starting material was CD4+ T cells sorted from PBMCs, obtained roughly 10 days after the first yellow fever vaccination. All receptors come from a man aged 18 to 30 who received the YFV17D yellow fever vaccine.

This clonotype was observed many times. J is TRBJ2-3 and V is TRBV5-1; possible D gene TRBD1, 5 bases. The germline CDR1 and CDR2 sequences are SGHRS and YFSETQ. The CDR3 is 14 residues long. With 4 bases removed from V and 0 bases from J, the gap between germline ends came to 9 bases. The CDR3 loop reads CASSLTVSTDTQYF. The CDR3 bases are TGCGCCAGCAGCCTGACAGTCAGCACAGATACGCAGTATTTT.

This clonotype was seen many times. The chain uses TRBV30 and TRBJ2-5; TRBD1 might be the D (5 bases). Per the germline V gene, CDR1 is GTSNPN and CDR2 is SVGIG (reference sequence). Trimming took 2 bases from V and 7 from J, leaving 14 bases between them. The CDR3 spans 13 residues. This chain's CDR3 is CAWSIQGVVTQYF. CDR3 nucleotides: TGTGCCTGGAGTATCCAAGGGGTTGTGACCCAGTACTTC.

Here the CDR3 DNA reads TGTGCCTGCACCAAGCAGGGCGCCTCTTCGGGTACGCAGTATTTT. This gives the protein CACTKQGASSGTQYF. The chain combines TRBV3-1 with TRBJ2-3; possibly TRBD1 for D (5 bases). The length of the CDR3 is 15 residues. Germline-derived CDR1 and CDR2 are LGHDT and YNNKEL (reference sequence). V was cut by 11 bases and J by 8 bases, with 26 bases left in between.

This clonotype was found many times. V and J are TRBV4-3 and TRBJ1-2; TRBD1 might be the D (5 bases). This CDR3 has 14 amino acids. Germline V gives CDR1 LGHNA, CDR2 YSLEER. The V gene lost 4 bases and the J gene lost 1 base, with 10 bases spanning the gap. The CDR3, as DNA: TGCGCCAGCAGCCTCCTAGGGGTTAACTATGGCTACACCTTC. It codes for CASSLLGVNYGYTF.

This clonotype was counted many times. The chain uses TRBV7-2 and TRBJ2-7; possibly TRBD2 for D (5 bases). The CDR3 extends over 14 amino acids. CDR1 is SGHTA and CDR2 is FQGNSA in the germline V gene. V lost 1 base, J lost 2 bases, and 9 bases lay in between. The CDR3 coding sequence is TGTGCCAGCAGCTTAGACCCCGGGACCTACGAGCAGTACTTC. Its translation is CASSLDPGTYEQYF.

This clonotype has a count of ten or more. V is TRBV12-3 or TRBV12-4 and J is TRBJ1-6; D uncertain. This CDR3 has 16 residues. V lost 6 bases and J lost 10, with 22 bases in between. This CDR3 is CASSSLTAGGGSPLHF. CDR3 bases: TGTGCCAGCAGCTCCCTGACCGCAGGAGGAGGGTCACCCCTCCACTTT.

This clonotype was counted at least ten times. The rearrangement joins TRBV29-1 to TRBJ1-2; no clear D. The germline CDR1 and CDR2 sequences are SQVTM and ANQGSEA. The CDR3 spans 12 residues. Trimming took off 2 bases at V and 8 bases at J, with 12 bases between the two ends. Here the CDR3 reads CSVERTGLGYTF. The CDR3 DNA sequence: TGCAGCGTTGAACGGACGGGGTTGGGCTACACCTTC.